The clone carrying this T cell receptor beta chain was seen more than once but under ten times. This record comes from a study of beta chain features in type 1 diabetes. Study summary: In all, roughly 98,000,000 sorted cells from all samples were analyzed.

Since all of the isolated RNA was reverse transcribed, expressed TCRB transcripts were what got sequenced. Generated by immunoSEQ multiplex PCR, the TCRdb table keeps only in-frame clones and is missing some. The sample records about 340,000 clones, less than 10% being singletons. After removal of 6 bases from V and 7 bases from J, the junction contained 5 bases not matched to a gene. Per the germline V gene, CDR1 is MDHEN and CDR2 is SYDVKM. The CDR3 is made up of 13 amino acids. The clonotype comes from a woman younger than 35 in good health. The sample consisted of central memory CD4+ T cells from blood. V usage is TRBV28 and J usage is TRBJ2-1; TRBD1 aligns across 8 bases. Here the CDR3 DNA reads TGTGCCAGCAGCCCGCAGGGGGCAAATGAGCAGTTCTTC. Encoded protein: CASSPQGANEQFF.